A selection of T cell receptor beta chains follows, all from one sample in a study of blood T cell repertoires in COVID-19. Generated by immunoSEQ multiplex PCR, the TCRdb table keeps only in-frame clones and is missing some. This table holds fewer than 250,000 clones, roughly 85% found once. The sequenced sample consisted of peripheral blood. These receptor sequences come from a woman aged 40 to 50 with active or convalescent COVID-19. Both conserved end residues are part of each CDR3. D genes are given only for firm matches. Only part of the rows carry a size: once, few, many, or a class if the clone is expanded.

>TRBJ1-2|TRBV3-1/TRBV3-2|once|TRBD1
TGTGCCAGCAGCCAAGAGACAGGGGTCTATGGCTACACCTTC
CASSQETGVYGYTF
>TRBJ2-6|TRBV19|.|TRBD1
TGTGCCAGTAGTAAAGGACAGGGGGCTTTTGGGGCCAACGTCCTGACTTTC
CASSKGQGAFGANVLTF
>TRBJ1-6|TRBV9|.|.
TGTGCCAGCAGCGCCTCCAAGGGAGAACTTAATTCACCCCTCCACTTT
CASSASKGELNSPLHF
>TRBJ2-3|TRBV9|.|TRBD2
TGTGCCAGCTCCTCAGCGGGGCTTTTTAGCACAGATACGCAGTATTTT
CASSSAGLFSTDTQYF
>TRBJ1-3|TRBV7-6|.|TRBD1
TGTGCCAGCAGCTTAGCTCCCCAGGGGGCGAACACCATATATTTT
CASSLAPQGANTIYF
>TRBJ1-1|TRBV6-4|.|TRBD1
TGTGCCAGCAGACCGGGACAGGGCCTCCAGAACACTGAAGCTTTCTTT
CASRPGQGLQNTEAFF
>TRBJ2-5|TRBV6-2/TRBV6-3|.|TRBD2
TGTGCCAGCAGTTACTCCAACGGGGGGGCGGAGACCCAGTACTTC
CASSYSNGGAETQYF
>TRBJ2-7|TRBV6-5|once|TRBD2
TGTGCCAGCAGGCGGAGCGGGGGGACCTACGAGCAGTACTTC
CASRRSGGTYEQYF
>TRBJ2-7|TRBV6-5|.|.
TGTGCCAGCAGATTCCCGGGACAACCATCCTACGAGCAGTACTTC
CASRFPGQPSYEQYF
>TRBJ1-4|TRBV11-2|.|.
TGTGCCAGCAGCTTAGGGGGCGAAAAACTGTTTTTT
CASSLGGEKLFF
>TRBJ2-3|TRBV5-1|.|.
TGCGCCAGCAGCTTGACTACGCTGGCGGGAACCACAGATACGCAGTATTTT
CASSLTTLAGTTDTQYF
>TRBJ1-2|TRBV5-5|.|TRBD1
TGTGCCAGCAGACGACCGGGACAGGGGGCGCGGGACTATGGCTACACCTTC
CASRRPGQGARDYGYTF
>TRBJ1-5|TRBV12-2|.|.
TGTGCAAGTCGCCAACAGGGTAATAGCAATCAGCCCCAGCATTTT
CASRQQGNSNQPQHF
>TRBJ2-2|TRBV7-2|.|.
TGTGCCAGCAGCTTAGAATTTAGCGTGGCCGGGGAGCTGTTTTTT
CASSLEFSVAGELFF
>TRBJ1-4|TRBV18|.|.
TGTGCCAGCTCATCCCGGGCAGGGAAGAGCTCAACTAATGAAAAACTGTTTTTT
CASSSRAGKSSTNEKLFF
>TRBJ1-3|TRBV18|.|TRBD1
TGTGCCAGCTCACTCGGGACAGGGACTGGAAACACCATATATTTT
CASSLGTGTGNTIYF
>TRBJ2-7|TRBV7-3|few|.
TGTGCCAGCAGCCTTGGGGACTCTTCCTACGAGCAGTACTTC
CASSLGDSSYEQYF
>TRBJ1-1|TRBV19|.|TRBD1
TGTGCCAGTAGTATGGGGACAGGGATAACTGAAGCTTTCTTT
CASSMGTGITEAFF
>TRBJ1-1|TRBV7-3|.|.
TGTGCCAGCAGCTTAAACGGGAACACTGAAGCTTTCTTT
CASSLNGNTEAFF
>TRBJ2-1|TRBV11-3|.|.
TGTGCCAGCAGCTTATGGTCGGATGAGCAGTTCTTC
CASSLWSDEQFF
>TRBJ1-2|TRBV28|.|.
TGTGCCAGCAGTTTAGCTGACAGGTTATATGGCTACACCTTC
CASSLADRLYGYTF
>TRBJ1-6|TRBV11-3|.|TRBD1
TGTGCCAGCAGCCGATCCGGGACAGGGTTCACCCTCCACTTT
CASSRSGTGFTLHF
>TRBJ2-2|TRBV4-1|.|TRBD1
TGCGCCAGCAGCCAAGGACAGGGGGCAACCGGGGAGCTGTTTTTT
CASSQGQGATGELFF
>TRBJ1-1|TRBV7-9|.|.
TGTGCCAGCAGCGGCGGCGGGGACACTGAAGCTTTCTTT
CASSGGGDTEAFF
>TRBJ1-2|TRBV6-6|.|.
TGTGCCAGCAGTTACTGGACAGCGGTAAACTATGGCTACACCTTC
CASSYWTAVNYGYTF
>TRBJ2-7|TRBV27|.|.
TGTGCCAGCAGTTACCGGGAAGACGAGCAGTACTTC
CASSYREDEQYF
>TRBJ1-4|TRBV6-5|.|.
TGTGCCAGCAATCAGGGAAGTGAAAAACTGTTTTTT
CASNQGSEKLFF
>TRBJ1-2|TRBV2|.|.
TGTGCCAGCAGTGGACAACAGGAGTATGGCTACACCTTC
CASSGQQEYGYTF
>TRBJ1-1|TRBV12-3/TRBV12-4|once|.
TGTGCCAGCAGTTTCGGAGACCTTGAAGCTTTCTTT
CASSFGDLEAFF
>TRBJ1-1|TRBV7-9|.|TRBD1
TGTGCCAGCAACACGGGACAGGGGGACACTGAAGCTTTCTTT
CASNTGQGDTEAFF
>TRBJ1-2|TRBV21-1|.|.
TGTGCCAGCAGCAGACCTGGGGGACAGGGTTTTTATGGCTACACCTTC
CASSRPGGQGFYGYTF
>TRBJ1-2|TRBV7-9|.|.
TGTGCCAGCAGCAACCCATGGGGGAGGTATGGCTACACCTTC
CASSNPWGRYGYTF
>TRBJ1-2|TRBV4-1|.|.
TGCGCCAGCCGCCAGGGAGGGAACTATGGCTACACCTTC
CASRQGGNYGYTF
>TRBJ2-1|TRBV9|.|.
TGTGCCAGCAGCGGGCGGGACGGTTCCTACAATGAGCAGTTCTTC
CASSGRDGSYNEQFF
>TRBJ1-5|TRBV4-1|.|.
TGCGCCAGCAGCCACCTATCGGACAGCTGGGGCAATCAGCCCCAGCATTTT
CASSHLSDSWGNQPQHF